This entry lists 6 T cell receptor beta chains sequenced from one sample in a study of cytomegalovirus exposure and HLA in healthy donors. The data were produced by immunoSEQ multiplex PCR, yet TCRdb's version contains in-frame clones alone and is incomplete. The repertoire holds approximately 300,000 clones, with 75% to 90% as singletons. Sequencing used PBMCs. All receptors derive from a young woman in good health and CMV-seronegative.

The V call is TRBV4-2, the J call TRBJ2-1; 7 positions agree with TRBD2. Germline loops: CDR1 LGHNA, CDR2 YNFKEQ. CDR3 length: 17 residues. The V segment lost 0 bases and the J segment 4 bases; nucleotides outside the gene matches: 9. This chain's CDR3 is CASSQDGAAGTYNEQFF. CDR3 DNA: TGTGCCAGCAGCCAAGATGGGGCAGCGGGAACATACAATGAGCAGTTCTTC.

This chain joins TRBV25-1 and TRBJ2-1, with 13 nucleotides matching TRBD2. Per germline, CDR1 MGHDK and CDR2 SYGVNS. J was trimmed by 7 bases and V by 4 bases; bases with no gene match: 10. This CDR3 is built from 17 residues. As DNA, the CDR3 is TGTGCCAGCAGTGGGCGTCCGGGACTAGCGGGGCCTAATGAGCAGTTCTTC. It translates to CASSGRPGLAGPNEQFF. The entire variable domain, with the rest obtained from reference TRBV25-1 and TRBJ2-1, is as follows: EADIYQTPRYLVIGTGKKITLECSQTMGHDKMYWYQQDPGMELHLIHYSYGVNSTEKGDLSSESTVSRIRTEHFPLTLESARPSHTSQYLCASSGRPGLAGPNEQFFGPGTRLTVL.

The rearrangement uses TRBV6-5 and TRBJ1-1; D is undetermined. V was cut by 5 bases and J by 3 bases, with 13 bases left in between. The CDR3 has 14 amino acids. Germline V gives CDR1 MNHEY, CDR2 SVGAGI. This chain's CDR3 is CASSRRPEDTEAFF. In DNA form, the CDR3 reads TGTGCCAGCAGTAGGCGTCCGGAGGACACTGAAGCTTTCTTT.

The chain recombines TRBV7-2 with TRBJ1-2, with D tentatively TRBD1 (5 bases). Germline loops: CDR1 SGHTA, CDR2 FQGNSA. Deletions cut 0 bases from V and 7 bases from J, with 9 bases between. This CDR3 comprises 13 residues. DNA of the CDR3: TGTGCCAGCAGCTTAGCGGTGGGGGGTGGCTACACCTTC. Its translation: CASSLAVGGGYTF.

This chain connects TRBV7-8 to TRBJ2-7, with D unresolved. The CDR3 contains 13 residues. Germline V CDR1 and CDR2: SGHVS, FQNEAQ. V was cut by 5 bases and J by 5 bases, with 13 bases left in between. The CDR3 reads CASSPSYTHEQYF. Written as DNA, the CDR3 is TGTGCCAGCAGCCCGAGTTATACCCACGAGCAGTACTTC.

The chain joins TRBV7-3 to TRBJ1-2; TRBD1 is a possible D gene (6 bases). CDR3 size: 15 residues. Germline values: CDR1 SGHTA, CDR2 FQGTGA. V lost 3 bases, J lost 7 bases, and 18 bases lay in between. The CDR3, as DNA: TGTGCCAGCAGCTTCTCAGATTTAGGGACACTTGGCTACACCTTC. Translation gives CASSFSDLGTLGYTF.